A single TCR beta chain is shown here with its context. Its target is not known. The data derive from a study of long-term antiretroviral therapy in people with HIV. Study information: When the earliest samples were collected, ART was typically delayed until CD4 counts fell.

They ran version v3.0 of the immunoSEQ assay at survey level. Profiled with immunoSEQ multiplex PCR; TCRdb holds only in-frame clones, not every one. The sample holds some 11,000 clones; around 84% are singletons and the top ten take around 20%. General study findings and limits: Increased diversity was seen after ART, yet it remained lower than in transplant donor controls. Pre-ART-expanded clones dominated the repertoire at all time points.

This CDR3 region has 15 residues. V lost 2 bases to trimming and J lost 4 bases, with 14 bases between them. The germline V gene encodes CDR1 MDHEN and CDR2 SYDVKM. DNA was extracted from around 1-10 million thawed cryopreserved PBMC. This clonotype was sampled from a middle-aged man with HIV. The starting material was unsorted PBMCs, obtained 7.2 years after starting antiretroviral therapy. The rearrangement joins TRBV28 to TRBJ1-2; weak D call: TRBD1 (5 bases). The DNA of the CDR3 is TGTGCCAGCAGTTTAACGGGACCGGACCTCTATGGCTACACCTTC. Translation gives CASSLTGPDLYGYTF.